This is a list of T cell receptor beta chains from one sample in a study of OX40 agonist ivuxolimab in advanced cancers. TCRdb's table, derived via immunoSEQ multiplex PCR, lists solely in-frame clones and lacks some. Here the sample spans about 47,000 clones, approximately 82% being singletons. Sequences were derived from CD4+ or CD8+ T cells sorted from blood, sampled in a trial of the OX40 agonist ivuxolimab. The origin of the receptors is an adult with an advanced solid tumor such as melanoma, head and neck, liver or kidney cancer. CDR3s include the opening cysteine and the closing phenylalanine or tryptophan. Each record gives: J gene, V gene, clone size, D gene, CDR3 DNA, CDR3 protein. D genes are given only for firm matches. Not every row has a clone size; where given, it reads once, few, many or a size class.

TRBJ2-2,TRBV2,.,TRBD2,TGTGCCAGCAGCGGGACTAGCGGGAGAGGTACCGGGGAGCTGTTTTTT,CASSGTSGRGTGELFF
TRBJ1-1,TRBV14,.,.,TGTGCCAGCAGCCCAACACAAACGGGCGGCGCTTTCTTT,CASSPTQTGGAFF
TRBJ2-5,TRBV28,.,TRBD2,TGTGCCAGCGACACTAGACTAGCGGGACCCAACCGGAGATGGACCCAGTACTTC,CASDTRLAGPNRRWTQYF
TRBJ1-3,TRBV7-2,.,.,TGTGCCAGCAGCTTACAAGGAAACACCATATATTTT,CASSLQGNTIYF
TRBJ1-2,TRBV5-3,.,.,TGTGCCGCTACGGGGGACTATGGCTACACCTTC,CAATGDYGYTF
TRBJ2-2,TRBV5-1,.,.,TGCGCCAGCAGCTTGAGTTCGGGATCGGGGGCGAACACCGGGGAGCTGTTTTTT,CASSLSSGSGANTGELFF
TRBJ2-1,TRBV7-2,.,.,TGTGCCAGCAGCTTAAGGCGGGACAGTATTCGGAGTGAGCAGTTCTTC,CASSLRRDSIRSEQFF
TRBJ2-7,TRBV5-1,once,.,TGCGCCAGCAGCTGGAGGGTCAGCTCCTACGAGCAGTACTTC,CASSWRVSSYEQYF
TRBJ2-3,TRBV19,.,.,TGTGCCACCCGAGCTGGACCTGATACGCAGTATTTT,CATRAGPDTQYF
TRBJ1-2,TRBV25-1,.,.,TGTGCCAGCAGTGAATTTGAAAAGGGGGGCTACACCTTC,CASSEFEKGGYTF
TRBJ2-1,TRBV12-5,.,TRBD2,TGTGCTAGTGGTTTAGTAGCGGGCCAGAACAATGAGCAGTTCTTC,CASGLVAGQNNEQFF
TRBJ1-2,TRBV7-9,once,.,TGTGCCAGCAGCTTCGGGGCAGGGATTTATGGCTACACCTTC,CASSFGAGIYGYTF
TRBJ1-2,TRBV7-9,.,.,TGTGCCAGCAGCCTCGGACTGGATGACTATGGCTACACCTTC,CASSLGLDDYGYTF
TRBJ2-7,TRBV19,once,.,TGTGCCAGTAGTATAGGTGCCAGCTTAATTTACGAGCAGTACTTC,CASSIGASLIYEQYF
TRBJ2-1,TRBV4-1,.,.,TGCGCCAGCAGCCAAGAGGTAGGCGAGTACAATGGGCAGTTCTTC,CASSQEVGEYNGQFF
TRBJ2-1,TRBV6-1,.,TRBD2,TGTGCCAGCAGTGAAACTCTAGCGGGGGCCTACAATGAGCAGTTCTTC,CASSETLAGAYNEQFF
TRBJ2-7,TRBV4-2,.,TRBD2,TGTGCCAGCAGCCAAGATTCGGGGGGGAACTACGAGCAGTACTTC,CASSQDSGGNYEQYF
TRBJ2-3,TRBV7-9,once,TRBD2,TGTGCCAGCAGCTTCCGCGGGAGAGCAGATACGCAGTATTTT,CASSFRGRADTQYF
TRBJ1-2,TRBV6-1,.,.,TGTGCCAGCAGTGAAGCTCCCAGGGTAGGTGGCTACACCTTC,CASSEAPRVGGYTF
TRBJ2-5,TRBV11-2,few,.,TGTGCCAGCAGCCCCCTCCTGGAGACCCAGTACTTC,CASSPLLETQYF
TRBJ2-1,TRBV10-3,.,TRBD2,TGTGCCATCAGTGACCCCGGACTAGCGGGAGGGCCGAATGAGCAGTTCTTC,CAISDPGLAGGPNEQFF
TRBJ2-3,TRBV19,.,.,TGTGCCAGTACCTCCCCGGACACAGATACGCAGTATTTT,CASTSPDTDTQYF
TRBJ2-7,TRBV28,.,.,TGTGCCAGCAGTTTATTCCAGGGTTGGACCTACGAGCAGTACTTC,CASSLFQGWTYEQYF
TRBJ2-5,TRBV6-1,.,.,TGTGCCAGCAGTGAACAAGAGACCCAGTACTTC,CASSEQETQYF
TRBJ2-5,TRBV5-1,.,.,TGCGCCAGCAGCTTGGTGGCCTCCCTAGTAGAGACCCAGTACTTC,CASSLVASLVETQYF
TRBJ2-7,TRBV4-2,.,.,TGTGCCAGCAGCCAAGAATCACCCGGAGGGGCCTACGAGCAGTACTTC,CASSQESPGGAYEQYF
TRBJ2-3,TRBV10-3,.,.,TGTGCCGCCTCCGGGACTCTAAGCACAGATACGCAGTATTTT,CAASGTLSTDTQYF
TRBJ2-3,TRBV5-1,.,TRBD1,TGCGCCAGCAGCTCGGGGGACAGGGCGGGCACAGATACGCAGTATTTT,CASSSGDRAGTDTQYF
TRBJ2-7,TRBV29-1,.,.,TGCAGCGTTCGAGTGCTCTCCTACGAGCAGTACTTC,CSVRVLSYEQYF
TRBJ2-7,TRBV11-2,.,.,TGTGCCAGCAGCCCCTCCGGGGGCTCCTACGAGCAGTACTTC,CASSPSGGSYEQYF
TRBJ1-6,TRBV7-2,.,.,TGTGCCAGCAGCTTAGAAGTGCGTTATTATAATTCACCCCTCCACTTT,CASSLEVRYYNSPLHF
TRBJ1-5,TRBV18,few,.,TGTGCCAGCTCACCGCCGTTTAGTGGCAATCAGCCCCAGCATTTT,CASSPPFSGNQPQHF
TRBJ1-4,TRBV27,.,.,TGTGCCAGCAGTTGGAAGACAGGCCTTAATGAAAAACTGTTTTTT,CASSWKTGLNEKLFF
TRBJ2-7,TRBV19,.,TRBD2,TGTGCCAGTAGGTCGGAGGTAGCGGGAGGTTACGAGCAGTACTTC,CASRSEVAGGYEQYF
TRBJ1-1,TRBV6-6,.,TRBD1,TGTGCCAGCAGTACATGGACAGGGGCGGGGGCTGAAGCTTTCTTT,CASSTWTGAGAEAFF
TRBJ1-1,TRBV6-5,.,.,TGTGCCAGCAGTAACATCGGGGGGCGGGCTGAAGCTTTCTTT,CASSNIGGRAEAFF
TRBJ1-5,TRBV5-5,.,.,TGTGCCAGCAGCCTTAAGGCAGATCGTTATAATCAGCCCCAGCATTTT,CASSLKADRYNQPQHF
TRBJ2-1,TRBV5-1,.,.,TGCGCCAGCAGCTTGTCGTCTTCAGGGGATGAGCAGTTCTTC,CASSLSSSGDEQFF
TRBJ2-7,TRBV7-9,.,.,TGTGCCAGCAGCTTAGCGGGCAGCTACGAGCAGTACTTC,CASSLAGSYEQYF
TRBJ2-5,TRBV7-9,.,.,TGTGCCAGCAGCTTAACAAGGGGAGAGACCCAGTACTTC,CASSLTRGETQYF
TRBJ2-1,TRBV5-6,.,.,TGTGCCAGCAGCTTGCGCAGGACGGACAACAATGAGCAGTTCTTC,CASSLRRTDNNEQFF
TRBJ2-1,TRBV6-5,.,TRBD2,TGTGCCAGCAGTTACTCGGGCGTAGCGGGGGGCATGGTCCCGTTCTTC,CASSYSGVAGGMVPFF
TRBJ2-3,TRBV9,.,.,TGTGCCAGCAGCGCCAGGGACGGCACAGATACGCAGTATTTT,CASSARDGTDTQYF
TRBJ2-7,TRBV11-2,once,TRBD2,TGTGCCAGCCTCGGGACTAGCGGGAGAATCGAGCAGTACTTC,CASLGTSGRIEQYF
TRBJ1-5,TRBV6-6,.,.,TGTGCCAGCAGCTCGCACTCCCAGCCCCAGCATTTT,CASSSHSQPQHF
TRBJ2-3,TRBV7-9,.,.,TGTGCCAGCACCATAGGAGGAGATACGCAGTATTTT,CASTIGGDTQYF
TRBJ2-6,TRBV4-3,once,TRBD1,TGCGCCAGCAGCCAGGTCGGACAGGCTAACTCTGGGGCCAACGTCCTGACTTTC,CASSQVGQANSGANVLTF
TRBJ1-5,TRBV27,.,.,TGTGCCAGCAGTCCGGATAGGAGCAATCAGCCCCAGCATTTT,CASSPDRSNQPQHF
TRBJ2-1,TRBV5-6,.,.,TGTGCCAGCAGCTCTTGGGCGGGACGTGGGCACAATGAGCAGTTCTTC,CASSSWAGRGHNEQFF
TRBJ2-4,TRBV5-6,.,TRBD2,TGTGCCAGCAGCTTAGGAGCGGGAGGCAAAAACATTCAGTACTTC,CASSLGAGGKNIQYF
TRBJ1-2,TRBV11-1,.,.,TGTGCCAGCAGCTTAGGGGGGTTCTATGGCTACACCTTC,CASSLGGFYGYTF
TRBJ2-1,TRBV9,few,TRBD2,TGTGCCAGCAGCGGGCGACTAGCGGGACGGAATGAGCAGTTCTTC,CASSGRLAGRNEQFF
TRBJ2-1,TRBV7-8,.,.,TGTGCCAGCAGCTTTTCACTGCAGTCCTACAATGAGCAGTTCTTC,CASSFSLQSYNEQFF